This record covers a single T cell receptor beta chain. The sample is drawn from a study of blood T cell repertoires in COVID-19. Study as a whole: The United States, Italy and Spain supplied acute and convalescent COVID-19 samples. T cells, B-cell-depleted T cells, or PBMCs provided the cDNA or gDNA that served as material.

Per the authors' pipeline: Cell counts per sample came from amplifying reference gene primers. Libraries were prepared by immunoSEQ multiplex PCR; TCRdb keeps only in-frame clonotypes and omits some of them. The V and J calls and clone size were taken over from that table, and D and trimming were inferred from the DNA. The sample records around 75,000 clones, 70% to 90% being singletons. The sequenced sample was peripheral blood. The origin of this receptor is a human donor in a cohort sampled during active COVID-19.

CDR3 nucleotide sequence: TGTGCCAGCTCCCTTAGCGGGGGGGGCTACAATGAGCAGTTCTTC. Protein product: CASSLSGGGYNEQFF. J is TRBJ2-1 and V is TRBV18; 11 positions match TRBD2. This CDR3 spans 15 amino acids. J gave up 3 bases and V 6 bases, and 4 bases lay outside the gene matches. CDR1 and CDR2 from the germline V gene are KGHSH and LQKENI.